This is a list of T cell receptor beta chains from one sample in a study of T-cell reconstitution after alpha-beta-depleted transplantation in children. TCRdb called the PCR reads again in MiXCR, with one record for every CDR3 protein. Of around 210,000 distinct CDR3 sequences in the sample, approximately 6.9% are singletons; the top ten hold just over 5.5%. The sequences come from PBMCs, collected before TCRalphabeta/CD19-depleted stem cell transplant. The receptors stem from a boy aged 2-9 years with acute lymphoblastic leukemia, due to receive a stem cell transplant. Both conserved end residues are part of each CDR3. A D gene is named only where the DNA matches it firmly. For some rows the clone size is stated as once, few or many, or as a class when expanded; others skip it.

CDR3	DNA	length	V	size	J	D
CASSLLSGASYNEQFF	TGCGCCAGCAGCTTGCTATCAGGGGCTTCCTACAATGAGCAGTTCTTC	16	TRBV5-1	many	TRBJ2-1	NA
CSVEGGQPYGYTF	TGCAGCGTTGAAGGGGGACAGCCCTATGGCTACACCTTC	13	TRBV29-1	NA	TRBJ1-2	TRBD1
CASSRPMSGNTIYF	TGTGCCAGCAGCCGGCCGATGAGTGGAAACACCATATATTTT	14	TRBV12-3/TRBV12-4	NA	TRBJ1-3	NA
CAWRESPNIQYF	TGTGCCTGGAGGGAGTCTCCCAACATTCAGTACTTC	12	TRBV30	few	TRBJ2-4	NA
CASSPRTGYQTQCF	TGTGCCAGCAGCCCTAGGACAGGGTACCAGACCCAGTGCTTC	14	TRBV7-9	many	TRBJ2-5	TRBD1
CSVEGLGPDTQYF	TGCAGCGTTGAGGGACTAGGGCCAGATACGCAGTATTTT	13	TRBV29-1	many	TRBJ2-3	TRBD2
CATSGSVNQPQHF	TGTGCCACCAGTGGTTCAGTCAATCAGCCCCAGCATTTT	13	TRBV24-1	many	TRBJ1-5	NA
CASSPLGAGASSPLHF	TGTGCCAGCAGCCCTCTGGGAGCAGGGGCGAGTTCACCCCTCCACTTT	16	TRBV7-8	NA	TRBJ1-6	NA
CASSSEHSNQPQHF	TGTGCCAGCAGTTCTGAACATAGCAATCAGCCCCAGCATTTT	14	TRBV27	few	TRBJ1-5	NA
CASSIDLGGYEQYF	TGTGCCAGTAGTATCGATCTTGGGGGCTACGAGCAGTACTTC	14	TRBV19	few	TRBJ2-7	NA
CSVGRTDNEQFF	TGCAGCGTTGGCCGGACGGACAATGAGCAGTTCTTC	12	TRBV29-1	NA	TRBJ2-1	NA
CASISRWGAHGQFF	TGTGCCAGCATCTCCCGGTGGGGGGCGCACGGGCAGTTCTTC	14	TRBV28	many	TRBJ2-1	NA
CASSYARGLRNTEAFF	TGTGCCAGCAGTTACGCCAGGGGACTAAGGAACACTGAAGCTTTCTTT	16	TRBV6-5	NA	TRBJ1-1	NA
CSARDAVWTESSYEQYF	TGCAGTGCTAGAGATGCGGTGTGGACGGAGAGCTCCTACGAGCAGTACTTC	17	TRBV20-1	many	TRBJ2-7	NA
CASSDSRATNEKLFF	TGTGCCAGCAGCGATTCCAGGGCAACTAATGAAAAACTGTTTTTT	15	TRBV7-2	NA	TRBJ1-4	NA
CASSLAQTGGSYNEHFF	TGTGCCAGCAGTTTAGCACAGACAGGGGGCTCCTACAATGAGCATTTCTTC	17	TRBV12-3/TRBV12-4	many	TRBJ2-1	TRBD1
CASSLRDRSLQETQYF	TGTGCCAGCAGCTTACGGGACAGGTCCCTCCAAGAGACCCAGTACTTC	16	TRBV7-9	many	TRBJ2-5	TRBD1
CASSATWNTEAFF	TGTGCCAGCAGCGCGACATGGAACACTGAAGCTTTCTTT	13	TRBV2	NA	TRBJ1-1	NA
CASSPPGGHEQYF	TGTGCCAGCAGTCCCCCGGGGGGACACGAGCAGTACTTC	13	TRBV12-3/TRBV12-4	many	TRBJ2-7	TRBD2
CSARGQAGPYEQYF	TGCAGTGCTAGAGGCCAAGCGGGGCCTTACGAGCAGTACTTC	14	TRBV20-1	NA	TRBJ2-7	TRBD2
CASSDSTGELFF	TGTGCCAGCAGCGATAGTACCGGGGAGCTGTTTTTT	12	TRBV5-6	many	TRBJ2-2	NA
CASSQYGGSNNEQFF	TGCGCCAGCAGCCAATACGGCGGGAGTAATAATGAGCAGTTCTTC	15	TRBV4-3	many	TRBJ2-1	TRBD2
CASSDGGELFF	TGTGCCAGCAGTGATGGCGGGGAGCTGTTTTTT	11	TRBV6-4	NA	TRBJ2-2	NA
CSAWTGGFGNTIYF	TGCAGCGCCTGGACAGGGGGCTTTGGAAACACCATATATTTT	14	TRBV29-1	many	TRBJ1-3	TRBD1
CASSLGLAGGWDEQFF	TGTGCCAGCAGCTTAGGACTAGCGGGAGGTTGGGATGAGCAGTTCTTC	16	TRBV5-5	few	TRBJ2-1	TRBD2
CASSLGDRDQPQHF	TGCGCCAGCAGCTTGGGAGACAGAGATCAGCCCCAGCATTTT	14	TRBV5-1	many	TRBJ1-5	NA
CASSYRTAFYGYTF	TGCGCCAGCAGCTACAGGACTGCCTTCTATGGCTACACCTTC	14	TRBV5-1	many	TRBJ1-2	NA
CASSFQASYEQYF	TGTGCCAGCAGTTTTCAGGCGTCCTACGAGCAGTACTTC	13	TRBV6-5	many	TRBJ2-7	NA
CASSVDYEQFF	TGTGCCAGCAGCGTAGACTACGAGCAGTTCTTC	11	TRBV9	many	TRBJ2-1	NA
CASSLWSAVPYEQYF	TGTGCCAGCAGTTTATGGTCCGCGGTCCCCTACGAGCAGTACTTC	15	TRBV28	many	TRBJ2-7	NA
CASTSGAQETQYF	TGTGCCAGCACTAGCGGGGCACAAGAGACCCAGTACTTC	13	TRBV28	many	TRBJ2-5	TRBD2
CSASSQKETQYF	TGCAGTGCTAGTTCCCAGAAAGAGACCCAGTACTTC	12	TRBV20-1	NA	TRBJ2-5	NA
CASSYPGQHYEQYF	TGTGCCAGCAGTTACCCGGGCCAGCACTACGAGCAGTACTTC	14	TRBV28	NA	TRBJ2-7	NA
CASSQPGQGREQYF	TGCGCCAGCAGCCAGCCGGGACAGGGTAGAGAGCAGTACTTC	14	TRBV4-1	NA	TRBJ2-7	TRBD1
CASSQDQEYSHYGYTF	TGCGCCAGCAGCCAAGATCAGGAGTATTCCCACTATGGCTACACCTTC	16	TRBV4-3	NA	TRBJ1-2	NA
CASNPPGTPKQYF	TGTGCCAGCAATCCCCCAGGGACCCCGAAGCAGTACTTC	13	TRBV2	NA	TRBJ2-7	NA
CASSQDSVYTGELFF	TGCGCCAGCAGCCAAGATAGCGTCTACACCGGGGAGCTGTTTTTT	15	TRBV4-3	many	TRBJ2-2	NA
CASSSSGRLGELFF	TGTGCCAGCAGCTCTAGCGGGAGGTTGGGGGAGCTGTTTTTT	14	TRBV7-2	many	TRBJ2-2	TRBD2
CATSDPDRGFSGANVLTF	TGTGCCACCAGTGATCCTGACAGGGGGTTTTCTGGGGCCAACGTCCTGACTTTC	18	TRBV24-1	NA	TRBJ2-6	TRBD1
CASSLEQRSSGELFF	TGTGCCAGCAGCTTGGAACAGCGGAGTAGCGGGGAGCTGTTTTTT	15	TRBV5-4	NA	TRBJ2-2	NA
CASRGPQGYGETQYF	TGTGCCAGCAGGGGACCCCAGGGCTATGGAGAGACCCAGTACTTC	15	TRBV6-1	many	TRBJ2-5	NA
CASGVRHEQYF	TGTGCCAGCGGGGTCCGCCACGAGCAGTACTTC	11	TRBV28	many	TRBJ2-7	NA
CSVTRDVNQETQYF	TGCAGCGTGACCCGGGACGTCAACCAAGAGACCCAGTACTTC	14	TRBV29-1	many	TRBJ2-5	NA
CASSPFGGSNQPQHF	TGTGCCAGCTCACCGTTTGGGGGGAGCAATCAGCCCCAGCATTTT	15	TRBV18	many	TRBJ1-5	NA
CASSLGTGPGYTF	TGTGCCAGCAGTTTGGGGACAGGCCCTGGCTACACCTTC	13	TRBV28	NA	TRBJ1-2	TRBD1
CAWSVPRTGRTEAFF	TGTGCCTGGAGTGTACCCCGGACAGGTCGCACTGAAGCTTTCTTT	15	TRBV30	few	TRBJ1-1	TRBD1
CSVDRSHEQFF	TGCAGCGTTGACAGGTCCCATGAGCAGTTCTTC	11	TRBV29-1	many	TRBJ2-1	NA
CASREDSLANYGYTF	TGCGCCAGCAGAGAGGACAGTCTCGCTAACTATGGCTACACCTTC	15	TRBV5-1	few	TRBJ1-2	NA
CAWRDLWNTEAFF	TGTGCCTGGAGAGATCTATGGAACACTGAAGCTTTCTTT	13	TRBV30	NA	TRBJ1-1	NA
CASSLGTGLIDTQYF	TGTGCCAGCAGCTTGGGGACAGGGTTAATAGATACGCAGTATTTT	15	TRBV7-3	many	TRBJ2-3	TRBD1
CSARDRLTTLHF	TGCAGTGCTAGAGATAGGCTGACGACCCTCCACTTT	12	TRBV20-1	many	TRBJ1-6	NA